These 17 T cell receptor beta chains were all obtained from the same sample, sequenced in a study of shared clonotypes between healthy human individuals. CD8 cells classed as naive were CD45RO-negative and positively selected for CCR7, excluding terminally differentiated effector memory CD45RA+ cells. TCRdb keeps only in-frame clones here, not all; method: immunoSEQ multiplex PCR. The table has around 2,000,000 clones, less than 95% seen once; the top ten hold more than 0.9%. What was sequenced was naive CD8+ T cells sorted from blood. The receptors come from a man aged 18 to 29 in good health.

In DNA form, the CDR3 reads TGTGCCAGCAAGCTGGGTAGCGGGGGAACCCAAGAGACCCAGTACTTC. Amino acids: CASKLGSGGTQETQYF. The chain recombines TRBV2 with TRBJ2-5; 9 positions agree with TRBD2. Germline-derived CDR1 and CDR2 are SNHLY and FYNNEI. V lost 7 bases, J lost 1 base, and 10 bases stayed unmatched. The length of the CDR3 is 16 residues.

The chain carries TRBV2 and TRBJ2-7, with a weak D call TRBD2 (6 bases). Germline V gene data show CDR1 as SNHLY and CDR2 as FYNNEI. The CDR3 has 15 residues. V gave up 6 bases and J gave up 0 bases, with 15 bases separating them. CDR3 coding DNA: TGTGCCAGCAGGGAGGGCGAGGGGACCTCCTACGAGCAGTACTTC. Protein product: CASREGEGTSYEQYF. The full variable domain, its missing parts supplied by reference TRBV2 and TRBJ2-7, is EPEVTQTPSHQVTQMGQEVILRCVPISNHLYFYWYRQILGQKVEFLVSFYNNEISEKSEIFDDQFSVERPDGSNFTLKIRSTKLEDSAMYFCASREGEGTSYEQYFGPGTRLTVT.

This chain joins TRBV6-6 and TRBJ2-7, with 8 bases that match TRBD2. The CDR3 is 14 amino acids. Per the germline V gene, CDR1 is MNHNY and CDR2 is SVGAGI (reference sequence). The V and J ends lost 5 bases and 3 bases, in that order; junction bases with no gene match: 6. The CDR3 region has the DNA TGTGCCAGCAGTACTCCCGGGACTAGCTACGAGCAGTACTTC. Translating it yields CASSTPGTSYEQYF.

The gene calls are TRBV4-1 and TRBJ2-7; TRBD2 might be the D (6 bases). The germline V and J ends were trimmed by 1 base and 7 bases, with 11 bases remaining between them. The CDR3 loop spans 13 amino acids. Germline V lookup: CDR1 MGHRA, CDR2 YSYEKL. CDR3 in amino acids: CASSQAHGGEQYF. In DNA form, the CDR3 reads TGCGCCAGCAGCCAAGCACACGGAGGGGAGCAGTACTTC.

The V and J genes are TRBV10-3 and TRBJ2-7, with a tentative D call TRBD2 (5 bases). The CDR3 length is 13 residues. V was pared by 6 bases and J by 5 bases, with 14 bases between. Germline assignment: CDR1 ENHRY and CDR2 SYGVKD. CDR3 in DNA: TGTGCCATCAGGGAGAGAGGGTTCGACGAGCAGTACTTC. As protein: CAIRERGFDEQYF.

This chain connects TRBV4-3 to TRBJ1-1; TRBD1 is a possible D gene (5 bases). The germline V gene has CDR1 LGHNA and CDR2 YSLEER. Trimming removed 5 bases at V and 1 base at J, with 17 bases between. The length of the CDR3 is 16 residues. DNA for the CDR3: TGCGCCAGCAGCTCAGGGCAGGGTTCCAAGAACACTGAAGCTTTCTTT. It translates to CASSSGQGSKNTEAFF.

The chain has TRBV4-3 and TRBJ2-7; 7 bases agree with TRBD2. The V and J ends lost 3 bases and 2 bases, in that order; junction bases with no gene match: 13. The CDR3 length is 17 residues. Germline V gene lookup returns CDR1 LGHNA and CDR2 YSLEER. CDR3 DNA: TGCGCCAGCAGCCACCCGACCGAAGCGGGGACGACCTACGAGCAGTACTTC. Protein sequence: CASSHPTEAGTTYEQYF.

This chain joins TRBV27 and TRBJ2-3; 11 nucleotides line up with TRBD2. CDR3 length equals 16 residues. Germline CDR1 MNHEY, CDR2 SMNVEV (reference sequence). The V gene end was trimmed by 6 bases and the J gene end by 2 bases; junction bases not matched to a gene: 7. The CDR3: CASRPGLADNTDTQYF. CDR3 sequence (DNA): TGTGCCAGCAGGCCGGGACTAGCGGATAACACAGATACGCAGTATTTT.

The V and J genes are TRBV19 and TRBJ2-5; the D call may be TRBD1 or TRBD2 (6 bases each). The germline V gene has CDR1 LNHDA and CDR2 SQIVND (reference sequence). Trimming cost V 3 bases and J 4 bases, with 15 bases left between them. This CDR3 has 15 amino acids. CDR3 sequence: CASSIGGPFLETQYF. CDR3 DNA sequence: TGTGCCAGTAGTATCGGGGGCCCCTTCTTAGAGACCCAGTACTTC.

This chain joins TRBV7-9 and TRBJ2-1; D ambiguous. Per germline, CDR1 SEHNR and CDR2 FQNEAQ (reference sequence). V lost 2 bases and J lost 4, with 12 bases in between. This CDR3 has 15 residues. Here the CDR3 DNA reads TGTGCCAGCAGCTTAACCAAACACATATACAATGAGCAGTTCTTC. Encoded protein: CASSLTKHIYNEQFF. Variable domain in full (rest from reference TRBV7-9 and TRBJ2-1): DTGVSQNPRHKITKRGQNVTFRCDPISEHNRLYWYRQTLGQGPEFLTYFQNEAQLEKSRLLSDRFSAERPKGSFSTLEIQRTEQGDSAMYLCASSLTKHIYNEQFFGPGTRLTVL.

V and J are TRBV7-9 and TRBJ1-4, with 10 bases aligning to TRBD1. CDR1 is SEHNR and CDR2 is FQNEAQ in the germline V gene (reference sequence). V shed 3 bases and J 3 bases; nucleotides not matched to a gene: 7. The CDR3 runs 17 residues. CDR3: CASSLGGQGPSNEKLFF. As DNA, the CDR3 is TGTGCCAGCAGCTTGGGGGGACAGGGGCCATCTAATGAAAAACTGTTTTTT.

The rearrangement links TRBV9 to TRBJ1-4; D is undetermined. The V gene lost 4 bases and the J gene lost 0 bases, with 7 bases spanning the gap. From germline, CDR1 is SGDLS and CDR2 YYNGEE. This CDR3 has 14 residues. The CDR3 DNA reads TGTGCCAGCAGCCCGACCTCAACTAATGAAAAACTGTTTTTT. It translates to CASSPTSTNEKLFF.

This sequence joins TRBV2 and TRBJ2-5; D remains ambiguous. Trimming removed 0 bases from V and 1 base from J, with 9 bases in between. Germline V gene sequence: CDR1 SNHLY, CDR2 FYNNEI. There are 15 residues in the CDR3. CDR3 DNA sequence: TGTGCCAGCAGTGAAGCGGGCCCCCCCCAAGAGACCCAGTACTTC. Its translation: CASSEAGPPQETQYF. The full variable domain, completed using reference TRBV2 and TRBJ2-5, is EPEVTQTPSHQVTQMGQEVILRCVPISNHLYFYWYRQILGQKVEFLVSFYNNEISEKSEIFDDQFSVERPDGSNFTLKIRSTKLEDSAMYFCASSEAGPPQETQYFGPGTRLLVL.

This chain joins TRBV4-1 and TRBJ2-7; D perhaps matches TRBD2 (5 bases). The CDR3 is 16 residues long. CDR1 and CDR2 (germline): MGHRA, YSYEKL. V was pared by 0 bases and J by 4 bases, with 16 bases between. The DNA for the CDR3 is TGCGCCAGCAGCCAAGATGAGGGATTGGGCCTGTACGAGCAGTACTTC. It encodes CASSQDEGLGLYEQYF.

The V call is TRBV6-5, the J call TRBJ2-1; perhaps TRBD2 as D (7 bases). From germline, CDR1 is MNHEY and CDR2 SVGAGI. The CDR3 totals 14 residues. V was trimmed by 6 bases and J by 7 bases, leaving 16 bases between them. CDR3 protein: CASSPRGLGNEQFF. The CDR3, as DNA: TGTGCCAGCAGCCCGCGGGGGCTAGGGAATGAGCAGTTCTTC.

This chain links TRBV30 with TRBJ1-4; unclear D gene. V shed 2 bases and J shed 7 bases, with 20 bases lying between them. CDR3 length: 16 amino acids. Germline V gene lookup returns CDR1 GTSNPN and CDR2 SVGIG (reference sequence). The CDR3 sequence: CAWSLTDGNEFEKLFF. The CDR3 nucleotides read TGTGCCTGGAGTCTCACTGACGGAAACGAATTTGAAAAACTGTTTTTT.

The V gene is TRBV7-9, the J gene TRBJ2-3; 10 nucleotides align to TRBD1. Per the germline V gene, CDR1 is SEHNR and CDR2 is FQNEAQ (reference sequence). CDR3 length: 16 amino acids. Trimming took 5 bases from V and 2 from J; bases not matched to a gene: 7. The CDR3 sequence: CASSPGDRGSTDTQYF. The CDR3 region has the DNA TGTGCCAGCAGCCCGGGGGACAGGGGTTCCACAGATACGCAGTATTTT.